The text below deals with one T cell receptor (beta chain). What it binds is not known. Time point described: pretreatment peripheral blood. The data belong to a study of PD-L1 blockade in urothelial cancer. Study information: Blood was tested 3 weeks (second dose) and 6 weeks into treatment.

General study results and limits: Better survival was predicted when blood TCR clonality before treatment fell below the median.

Measured with immunoSEQ multiplex PCR; TCRdb has only the in-frame clones, and not every one. The sample yields about 56,000 clones, 65% to 90% seen once. CDR3 size: 18 residues. The J segment lost 0 bases and the V segment lost 4 bases, leaving 13 bases of the junction unmatched. CDR1 is KGHSH, CDR2 LQKENI, per germline. Sequencing was performed on PBMCs, taken around atezolizumab (anti-PD-L1) treatment. This receptor was obtained from a man between 65 and 85 years old with urothelial cancer. V usage is TRBV18 and J usage is TRBJ1-1, with 8 bases that match TRBD1. The CDR3 DNA reads TGTGCCAGCTCACAAACCGGTCCGGCAGGGGGCATGAACACTGAAGCTTTCTTT. Translation gives CASSQTGPAGGMNTEAFF.